Below are 29 T cell receptor beta chains sequenced from a single sample in a study of early T cells in non-severe SARS-CoV-2 infection. MiXCR, run by TCRdb on the 5' RACE reads, gives a single entry per CDR3 protein. In the table there are 95,000 to 100,000 distinct CDR3 sequences, roughly 13% of which are singletons. Material: whole blood. Receptor source: an adult who was a healthcare worker with PCR-confirmed SARS-CoV-2 infection or an uninfected control (not recorded which).

This sequence joins TRBV4-1 and TRBJ1-6; TRBD1 is a possible D gene (6 bases). V lost 4 bases, J lost 0 bases, and 13 bases lay in between. Germline V lookup: CDR1 MGHRA, CDR2 YSYEKL. The length of the CDR3 is 17 residues. CDR3 sequence reads: CASSLGTPSSYNSPLHF. The CDR3 DNA sequence: TGCGCCAGCAGCCTCGGGACACCGAGCTCCTATAATTCACCCCTCCACTTT.

In this sample, this clonotype turned up many times. J is TRBJ2-2 and V is TRBV20-1, with D perhaps matching TRBD2 (6 bases). The CDR3 has 16 residues. CDR1 and CDR2 (germline): DFQATT, SNEGSKA (reference sequence). V shed 6 bases and J shed 5 bases, with 22 bases lying between them. CDR3 DNA: TGCAGTGCGACCCGGGACTTTAAGGCGTGGACCGGGGAGCTGTTTTTT. Protein product: CSATRDFKAWTGELFF.

CDR3: CASSLWGPIRGEQYF. CDR3 coding DNA: TGTGCCAGCAGTTTATGGGGCCCCATAAGGGGCGAGCAGTACTTC. The gene calls are TRBV28 and TRBJ2-7, with a possible D match to TRBD1 (5 bases). The CDR3 runs to 15 residues. The germline V gene encodes CDR1 MDHEN and CDR2 SYDVKM. V shed 0 bases and J shed 6 bases, with 15 bases lying between them.

The rearrangement links TRBV28 to TRBJ2-7; D is perhaps TRBD1 (6 bases). V was trimmed by 5 bases and J by 4 bases, leaving 12 bases between them. Germline V gives CDR1 MDHEN, CDR2 SYDVKM. The CDR3 loop spans 13 amino acids. The CDR3 region is CASSRPRGYEQYF. CDR3 sequence (DNA): TGTGCCAGCAGTCGGCCAAGGGGGTACGAGCAGTACTTC.

In this sample, this clonotype turned up many times. The chain has TRBV12-3 or TRBV12-4 and TRBJ1-1, with unresolved D. V shed 2 bases and J shed 8 bases, with 6 bases lying between them. The CDR3 runs to 11 residues. The CDR3: CASSLQGEAFF. DNA for the CDR3: TGTGCCAGCAGTTTACAAGGGGAAGCTTTCTTT.

This clonotype has ten or more counts. V is TRBV11-2 and J is TRBJ1-5; tentative D call: TRBD1 (6 bases). This CDR3 spans 15 amino acids. V was shortened by 5 bases and J by 1 base, with 12 bases between the two germline ends. Germline lookup yields CDR1 SGHAT and CDR2 FQNNGV. CDR3 region: CASSQGSLSNQPQHF. CDR3 sequence (DNA): TGTGCCAGCAGCCAGGGGAGTTTGAGCAATCAGCCCCAGCATTTT.

The V call is TRBV19, the J call TRBJ2-2; 11 bases align to TRBD2. V gave up 7 bases and J gave up 4 bases; unmatched junction bases: 2. CDR1 and CDR2 (germline): LNHDA, SQIVND (reference sequence). The CDR3 is made up of 14 amino acids. The CDR3 coding sequence is TGTGCCAGTAATCTAGCGGGGGGCACCGGGGAGCTGTTTTTT. Protein sequence: CASNLAGGTGELFF. The full variable domain, rest sourced from reference TRBV19 and TRBJ2-2, is DGGITQSPKYLFRKEGQNVTLSCEQNLNHDAMYWYRQDPGQGLRLIYYSQIVNDFQKGDIAEGYSVSREKKESFPLTVTSAQKNPTAFYLCASNLAGGTGELFFGEGSRLTVL.

This clonotype occurred a few times. The rearrangement uses TRBV24-1 and TRBJ2-1; D call uncertain. The CDR3 sequence is 13 residues long. Germline CDR1 reads KGHDR; CDR2 reads SFDVKD. The V end was cut by 4 bases, the J end by 6 bases, with 9 bases between. CDR3 sequence reads: CATSDPTFNEQFF. Here the CDR3 DNA reads TGTGCCACCAGTGACCCCACCTTCAATGAGCAGTTCTTC.

The table lists this clonotype with many counts. The chain recombines TRBV20-1 with TRBJ1-5; maybe TRBD1 (6 bases). Germline lookup yields CDR1 DFQATT and CDR2 SNEGSKA (reference sequence). The CDR3 sequence is 14 residues long. V was trimmed by 0 bases and J by 5 bases, leaving 11 bases between them. The CDR3 loop is CSARDQGTYQPQHF. CDR3 in DNA: TGCAGTGCTAGAGATCAGGGGACCTATCAGCCCCAGCATTTT.

In its sample, this clonotype was seen a few times. V gene TRBV9 combines with J gene TRBJ2-2; D possibly uses TRBD1 or TRBD2 (5 bases each). Trimming removed 2 bases from V and 4 bases from J, with 15 bases in between. Looked up from germline, CDR1 is SGDLS and CDR2 is YYNGEE. CDR3 size: 16 residues. The chain's CDR3 is CASSVLDGTFTGELFF. The CDR3 DNA follows: TGTGCCAGCAGCGTTTTGGACGGGACGTTCACCGGGGAGCTGTTTTTT.

This clonotype has just a few counts. This chain connects TRBV29-1 to TRBJ2-1; 8 bases are shared with TRBD1. V lost 7 bases to trimming and J lost 2 bases; unmatched junction nucleotides: 7. This CDR3 contains 14 residues. Germline assignment: CDR1 SQVTM and CDR2 ANQGSEA. The DNA for the CDR3 is TGCAGCGCTTTGACAGGGGTCCCCTACAATGAGCAGTTCTTC. Translated, it gives CSALTGVPYNEQFF.

This clonotype was observed a few times. The chain couples TRBV6-2 or TRBV6-3 to TRBJ2-1; D is possibly TRBD2 (5 bases). CDR3 length: 13 amino acids. V lost 5 bases, J lost 9 bases, and 14 bases lay in between. Germline V gene lookup returns CDR1 MNHEY and CDR2 SVGEGT. This CDR3 is CASSDTSSGEQFF. CDR3 DNA sequence: TGTGCCAGCAGTGACACTAGTTCCGGTGAGCAGTTCTTC.

This clonotype was seen more than once but under ten times. The chain links TRBV29-1 to TRBJ2-7; perhaps TRBD2 as D (7 bases). This CDR3 spans 16 amino acids. Deletions cut 4 bases from V and 1 base from J, with 20 bases between. Germline-derived CDR1 and CDR2 are SQVTM and ANQGSEA. The CDR3 bases are TGCAGCGTTGCCCGGAAGGGGGGGATTAAATCCTACGAGCAGTACTTC. Encoded protein: CSVARKGGIKSYEQYF.

This clonotype was observed a handful of times. The chain recombines TRBV29-1 with TRBJ1-1; no firm D call. V gave up 7 bases and J gave up 1 base, with 4 bases separating them. The CDR3 has 10 residues. Germline V CDR1 and CDR2: SQVTM, ANQGSEA. CDR3 DNA: TGCAGCGGATCGAACACTGAAGCTTTCTTT. Protein product: CSGSNTEAFF.

This clonotype appeared many times. The chain is built from TRBV7-8 and TRBJ2-2; D assignment may be TRBD1 or TRBD2 (5 bases each). Trimming took off 6 bases at V and 1 base at J, with 12 bases between the two ends. This CDR3 contains 15 residues. CDR1 and CDR2 from the germline V gene are SGHVS and FQNEAQ. The CDR3 here is CASSPGPRNTGELFF. In DNA, the CDR3 is TGTGCCAGCAGTCCGGGACCTAGGAACACCGGGGAGCTGTTTTTT.

V and J are TRBV29-1 and TRBJ1-2; TRBD1 might be the D (5 bases). The germline gives CDR1 SQVTM, CDR2 ANQGSEA. V lost 6 bases to trimming and J lost 8 bases, with 13 bases between them. This CDR3 has 11 amino acids. For the CDR3, the DNA is TGCAGCGTCGCAGGGACTTGGGGCTACACCTTC. Translated, it gives CSVAGTWGYTF.

The chain employs TRBV29-1 and TRBJ2-3; no clear D. The V gene lost 2 bases and the J gene lost 4 bases, with 13 bases spanning the gap. This CDR3 is 14 amino acids long. Germline V gene sequence: CDR1 SQVTM, CDR2 ANQGSEA. The CDR3 loop reads CSVELGYLADTQYF. Written as DNA, the CDR3 is TGCAGCGTTGAACTGGGCTATTTGGCAGATACGCAGTATTTT.

The table lists this clonotype with many counts. CDR3 loop: CASSLGRFPPSTDTQYF. The DNA of the CDR3 is TGCGCCAGCAGCTTGGGAAGATTTCCTCCTAGCACAGATACGCAGTATTTT. The chain carries TRBV5-1 and TRBJ2-3; D unresolved. Germline V lookup: CDR1 SGHRS, CDR2 YFSETQ. The CDR3 runs to 17 residues. The V end was cut by 0 bases, the J end by 0 bases, with 14 bases between.

This clonotype was counted many times. This CDR3 reads CASSQSRTSVEEQFF. The CDR3 region has the DNA TGTGCCAGCTCACAGTCTAGGACTAGCGTAGAAGAGCAGTTCTTC. V gene TRBV18 combines with J gene TRBJ2-1; 9 bases map to TRBD2. The J segment lost 10 bases and the V segment lost 4 bases, leaving 11 bases of the junction unmatched. This CDR3 comprises 15 residues. Germline CDR1 is KGHSH and CDR2 is LQKENI.

The chain joins TRBV27 to TRBJ1-6, with 8 bases identical to TRBD1. This CDR3 is built from 15 residues. Germline V CDR1 and CDR2: MNHEY, SMNVEV (reference sequence). Unmatched junction bases numbered 8, after V lost 5 bases and J lost 8 bases. CDR3 coding DNA: TGTGCCAGCAGTGGGCGGACAGGGAGTTATTCACCCCTCCACTTT. Translated, it gives CASSGRTGSYSPLHF.

The chain joins TRBV28 to TRBJ1-1; the D is unclear. This CDR3 has 12 residues. The ends were cut back, 1 base at V and 5 bases at J, with 5 bases in the middle. Per germline, CDR1 MDHEN and CDR2 SYDVKM. The CDR3 DNA reads TGTGCCAGCAGTTTATTTGGGACTGAAGCTTTCTTT. Amino acid sequence: CASSLFGTEAFF.

The chain links TRBV4-2 to TRBJ2-7; no reliable D call. Germline CDR1 reads LGHNA; CDR2 reads YNFKEQ. Between the trimmed V and J ends, which lost 1 base and 6 bases, there was a span of 10 bases. The CDR3 totals 13 residues. The CDR3 sequence is CASSQGAGGEQYF. In nucleotides, the CDR3 is TGTGCCAGCAGCCAAGGAGCAGGTGGCGAGCAGTACTTC.

This chain links TRBV28 with TRBJ2-7, with 10 positions matching TRBD1. Germline V lookup: CDR1 MDHEN, CDR2 SYDVKM. The CDR3 is 15 residues long. V shed 2 bases, J shed 2 bases, and the junction held 3 bases outside the gene matches. DNA of the CDR3: TGTGCCAGCAGTTTAAGAGGGACAGGGGCCTACGAGCAGTACTTC. Its translation: CASSLRGTGAYEQYF. The full variable domain, rest sourced from reference TRBV28 and TRBJ2-7, is DVKVTQSSRYLVKRTGEKVFLECVQDMDHENMFWYRQDPGLGLRLIYFSYDVKMKEKGDIPEGYSVSREKKERFSLILESASTNQTSMYLCASSLRGTGAYEQYFGPGTRLTVT.

This clonotype has a single count. The chain is built from TRBV28 and TRBJ1-6; 7 positions agree with TRBD1. This CDR3 region has 15 residues. Germline V gene data show CDR1 as MDHEN and CDR2 as SYDVKM. Trimming cost V 3 bases and J 7 bases; bases outside gene matches: 6. The DNA for the CDR3 is TGTGCCAGCAGTTTCGCAGACAGGGAGAATTCACCCCTCCACTTT. It translates to CASSFADRENSPLHF.

This clonotype has a count of ten or more. The chain joins TRBV7-2 to TRBJ1-5; D gene uncertain. Germline V CDR1 and CDR2: SGHTA, FQGNSA. This CDR3 region has 14 residues. V was shortened by 0 bases and J by 6 bases, with 9 bases between the two germline ends. CDR3: CASSLAGPSQPQHF. The CDR3 coding sequence is TGTGCCAGCAGCTTAGCGGGTCCGAGTCAGCCCCAGCATTTT.

This clonotype was found a few times. The chain is built from TRBV20-1 and TRBJ2-1; no reliable D call. The CDR3 length is 13 residues. The germline V gene has CDR1 DFQATT and CDR2 SNEGSKA (reference sequence). Trimming removed 3 bases from V and 5 bases from J, with 11 bases in between. CDR3 in DNA: TGCAGTGCTAGGGGTGGCCCAAACAATGAGCAGTTCTTC. Amino acid sequence: CSARGGPNNEQFF.

This clonotype was recorded a few times. The rearrangement uses TRBV12-3 or TRBV12-4 and TRBJ1-6; D ambiguous. V lost 2 bases and J lost 0, with 8 bases in between. This CDR3 has 16 residues. The CDR3: CASSLMGSSYNSPLHF. The CDR3, as DNA: TGTGCCAGCAGTTTAATGGGGAGCTCCTATAATTCACCCCTCCACTTT.

This clonotype occurred many times. The V gene is TRBV14, the J gene TRBJ1-1, with a tentative D call TRBD1 (6 bases). The CDR3 spans 17 residues. CDR1 is SGHDN, CDR2 FVKESK, per germline. V was shortened by 2 bases and J by 7 bases, with 23 bases between the two germline ends. The CDR3 DNA sequence: TGTGCCAGCAGCCAAATGCGAAAAACAGGGAACAGAGGTGAAGCTTTCTTT. As protein: CASSQMRKTGNRGEAFF.

A few counts support this clonotype. The chain recombines TRBV19 with TRBJ2-5; the D gene could be TRBD1 or TRBD2 (6 bases each). The CDR3 runs to 16 residues. V was pared by 3 bases and J by 5 bases, with 19 bases between. CDR1 and CDR2 (germline): LNHDA, SQIVND (reference sequence). The CDR3 loop reads CASSISPNQGRETQYF. The CDR3, as DNA: TGTGCCAGTAGTATCTCTCCGAACCAGGGGAGGGAGACCCAGTACTTC.